Listed below are T cell receptor beta chains from one sample, sequenced in a study of technical replicates of blood from a few donors. This table comes from immunoSEQ multiplex PCR, and its TCRdb copy is limited to in-frame clones, with some not included. This sample has about 74,000 clones; approximately 95% occur once, and the top ten carry around 0.37%. The sequenced material came from T cells isolated from PBMCs. The receptors originated from a human donor in good health. Each CDR3 is given with its conserved first and last residue. The D gene is left open where the match is weak. A row's size may be missing; if present it is once, few, many or a size class.

v_call	d_call	clone_size	j_call	cdr3_nt	cdr3_aa
TRBV29-1	TRBD1	-	TRBJ1-1	TGCAGCGTTGCATCCGGGACGGCAGGGGGGTACACTGAAGCTTTCTTT	CSVASGTAGGYTEAFF
TRBV13	TRBD1	-	TRBJ2-2	TGTGCCAGCAGCTCCCCCGACAGGGGGATCGGGGAGCTGTTTTTT	CASSSPDRGIGELFF
TRBV18	-	-	TRBJ1-1	TGTGCCAGCTCACCCCCGATTGGGGAGGGAAACACTGAAGCTTTCTTT	CASSPPIGEGNTEAFF
TRBV28	-	-	TRBJ2-1	TGTGCCAGCAGTTCTAACAATGAGCAGTTCTTC	CASSSNNEQFF
TRBV9	TRBD2	-	TRBJ2-7	TGTGCCAGCAGCGTAGGTCTACTAGCGGGAGACTACGAGCAGTACTTC	CASSVGLLAGDYEQYF
TRBV9	TRBD1	-	TRBJ2-7	TGTGCCAGCAGCGAGGGGGACAGGGTGAACGAGCAGTACTTC	CASSEGDRVNEQYF
TRBV15	-	-	TRBJ1-5	TGTGCCACCAGCAGAGGGGGGGAAAATCAGCCCCAGCATTTT	CATSRGGENQPQHF
TRBV6-5	-	-	TRBJ1-3	TGTGCCAGCGGAACGGACTACTCTGGAAACACCATATATTTT	CASGTDYSGNTIYF
TRBV5-8	-	-	TRBJ2-7	TGTGCCAGCAGCTTTCGGTTCTCCTACGAGCAGTACTTC	CASSFRFSYEQYF
TRBV10-3	TRBD1	-	TRBJ2-7	TGTGCCATCAGTGAGAGGGGCCAGGGGGCTATGAACGAGCAGTACTTC	CAISERGQGAMNEQYF
TRBV7-8	-	-	TRBJ1-3	TGTGCCAGCAGCTTAGTGGGCGACACCATATATTTT	CASSLVGDTIYF
TRBV10-1	-	-	TRBJ2-2	TGCGCCAGCAGTGTCGCAGGGAACACCGGGGAGCTGTTTTTT	CASSVAGNTGELFF
TRBV27	-	-	TRBJ1-1	TGTGCCAGCAGTGCCGTAAGGGGTCTGAACACTGAAGCTTTCTTT	CASSAVRGLNTEAFF
TRBV29-1	-	-	TRBJ2-2	TGCAGCGTTGCCGACACCGGGGAGCTGTTTTTT	CSVADTGELFF
TRBV29-1	TRBD1	once	TRBJ2-7	TGCAGCGTGGGGGACAGGGCCGAGCAGTACTTC	CSVGDRAEQYF
TRBV4-1	TRBD2	-	TRBJ2-7	TGCGCCAGCAGCCAAGAACCGGGACTAGCGGCCTACGAGCAGTACTTC	CASSQEPGLAAYEQYF
TRBV30	-	-	TRBJ1-5	TGTGCCTGGAGTGGGGGACAACCAGATCAGCCCCAGCATTTT	CAWSGGQPDQPQHF
TRBV7-7	-	once	TRBJ2-7	TGTGCTAGCAGCCCATTCACTTCCGGGGTCGAGCAGTACTTC	CASSPFTSGVEQYF
TRBV4-1	-	-	TRBJ2-7	TGCGCCAGCAGCCAAGGCGCTTACTACGAGCAGTACTTC	CASSQGAYYEQYF
TRBV15	-	-	TRBJ2-1	TGTGCCACCAGCAGAGATTATGGTAGTGAGGAGCAGTTCTTC	CATSRDYGSEEQFF
TRBV28	TRBD1	-	TRBJ1-5	TGTGCCAGCATTTTTAGCGGGACAGTGAATCAGCCCCAGCATTTT	CASIFSGTVNQPQHF
TRBV5-6	TRBD2	-	TRBJ2-2	TGTGCCAGCAGCTTGCTGATGACTAGCAGTACCGGGGAGCTGTTTTTT	CASSLLMTSSTGELFF
TRBV4-1	-	-	TRBJ2-1	TGCGCCAGCAGCCCACGAGCGGTCTCCTACAATGAGCAGTTCTTC	CASSPRAVSYNEQFF
TRBV4-1	TRBD1	-	TRBJ1-4	TGCGCCAGCAGCCAAAAAGACAGGGATAATGAAAAACTGTTTTTT	CASSQKDRDNEKLFF
TRBV6-5	-	-	TRBJ2-5	TGTGCCAGCAGCACTCTTGGCCGCGGAGGAGAGACCCAGTACTTC	CASSTLGRGGETQYF
TRBV19	TRBD2	-	TRBJ2-3	TGTGCCAGTAGTATCCTGGCGGGAGGAGCAGATACGCAGTATTTT	CASSILAGGADTQYF
TRBV6-5	TRBD1	-	TRBJ2-7	TGTGCCAGCAGGGTTGGGACAGATTCCTACGAGCAGTACTTC	CASRVGTDSYEQYF
TRBV11-1	TRBD2	-	TRBJ2-1	TGTGCCAGCAGCTTCCGGACTAGCGGGGCCAATGAGCAGTTCTTC	CASSFRTSGANEQFF
TRBV12-5	-	once	TRBJ2-1	TGTGCTAGTGGTTACGGGTCCGAGCAGTTCTTC	CASGYGSEQFF
TRBV2	-	-	TRBJ1-4	TGTGCCAGCAGTGATGTCTCCCTTCTTTTTCCTTCTAATGAAAAACTGTTTTTT	CASSDVSLLFPSNEKLFF
TRBV25-1	-	-	TRBJ1-2	TGTGCCAGCAGTGAGTTTGGCGGCCCTACCTATGGCTACACCTTC	CASSEFGGPTYGYTF
TRBV28	-	-	TRBJ1-1	TGTGCCAGCAGTTTATTGACAGGTGAAGCTTTCTTT	CASSLLTGEAFF
TRBV30	TRBD1	-	TRBJ1-5	TGTGCCTGGAGTGGGACAGGAGGTCAGCCCCAGCATTTT	CAWSGTGGQPQHF
TRBV28	-	-	TRBJ1-2	TGTGCCAGCAGTTTACCCTCGGACAGAGGCTATGGCTACACCTTC	CASSLPSDRGYGYTF
TRBV4-3	-	-	TRBJ1-2	TGCGCCAGCAGCCAATCCGAGACAAGCATCTATGGCTACACCTTC	CASSQSETSIYGYTF
TRBV19	TRBD1	-	TRBJ2-5	TGTGCCAGTAGTATAGGACAGGGTTTTTGGGAGACCCAGTACTTC	CASSIGQGFWETQYF
TRBV5-4	-	once	TRBJ1-2	TGTGCCAGCAGACAGGACATCGGGGGCTACACCTTC	CASRQDIGGYTF
TRBV9	TRBD2	-	TRBJ2-5	TGTGCCAGCAGCGGAACTAGCGGGAGGGCCTTCCAAGAGACCCAGTACTTC	CASSGTSGRAFQETQYF
TRBV29-1	-	-	TRBJ2-5	TGCAGCGTTGTACAGAACCAAGAGACCCAGTACTTC	CSVVQNQETQYF